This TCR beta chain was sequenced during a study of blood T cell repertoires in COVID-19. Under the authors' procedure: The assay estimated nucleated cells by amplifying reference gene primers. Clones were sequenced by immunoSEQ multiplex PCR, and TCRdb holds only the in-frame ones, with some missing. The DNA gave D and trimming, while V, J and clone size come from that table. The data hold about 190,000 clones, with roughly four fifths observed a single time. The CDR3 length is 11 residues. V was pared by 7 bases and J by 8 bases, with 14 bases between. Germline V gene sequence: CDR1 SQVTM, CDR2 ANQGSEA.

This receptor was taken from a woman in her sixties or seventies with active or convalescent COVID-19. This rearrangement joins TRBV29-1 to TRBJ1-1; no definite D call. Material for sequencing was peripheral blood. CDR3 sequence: CSGWRALEAFF. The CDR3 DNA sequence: TGCAGCGGATGGCGGGCGTTAGAAGCTTTCTTT.